This T cell receptor beta chain is from a study of blood T cell repertoires in COVID-19 (dated by TCRdb to 2019 to 2021). About the study as a whole: The collaborator samples originated in the United States, Italy and Spain and spanned the acute and convalescent phases of COVID-19. The prospective study material was composed of cDNA or gDNA derived from T cells, B-cell-depleted T cells, or PBMCs. Deeply sampled blood TCRbeta repertoires from subjects exposed to, actively infected with, or recovered from COVID-19 were included in the dataset. The repertoires were released in a freely available public database intended as a resource for research on the immune response to SARS-CoV-2. Samples came from the ongoing ImmuneRACE study (first 160 participants) plus 1,254 subjects from 6 global collaborators. A de-identified subject ID, COVID-19 status, age in years and sex were almost always included in the sample metadata. Where HLA class I and class II types were available, the types were taken from metadata supplied by the sample provider, not from assay-based typing.

The germline V gene specifies MNHEY as CDR1 and SVGAGI as CDR2. CDR3 length: 16 amino acids, cysteine to phenylalanine. Only CDR3 DNA remains: 48 bases, in frame from the first base. The germline V and J ends show losses of 0 bases and 6 bases respectively, and no gene match explains 9 bases of the junction. The paper as a whole reports these results and caveats: Clinical and demographic metadata were provided uncurated, with the amount varying by source and participant.

The immunoSEQ Assay, a bias-controlled multiplex PCR, was used to amplify TCRbeta CDR3 regions from genomic DNA. The paper's data handling went like this. Nucleated cell counts per sample were estimated from amplification of reference gene primers within the assay. To quantify the absolute abundance of each unique TCRbeta CDR3 rearrangement, sequence reads were collapsed and filtered. Productive Simpson clonality was computed per sample as the square root of Simpson's diversity index over productive rearrangements. TCRdb provides this immuneACCESS table in a form limited to in-frame rearrangements. Some clones are lacking; in checked studies, under half of them reflect an unresolved V gene, and why the rest are absent is not known. V, J and clone size derive from that table, while D and trimming were established from the DNA sequence. The sample table records about 200,000 clones; 75% to 90% of these occur just once. The ten most abundant clones make up approximately 0.66% of the sample.

Each collaborating institution followed its own protocols to collect whole blood in K2EDTA tubes. For TCRbeta analysis, collaborators shipped samples in one of three forms: frozen whole blood, isolated PBMCs, or DNA extracted from either of those sample types. Details on this clone: Its antigen is not yet known. No base quality information exists; no much larger clone differs at one position.

This sequence originates from a man aged 35 to 55 with acute or convalescent COVID-19. The specimen sequenced was peripheral blood. Recombination connected TRBV6-5 to TRBJ2-7; 9 bases in the middle match TRBD2. DNA sequence: TGTGCCAGCAGTTACTCGAAGGCTAGCGGGAAAATCGAGCAGTACTTC. It codes for CASSYSKASGKIEQYF.